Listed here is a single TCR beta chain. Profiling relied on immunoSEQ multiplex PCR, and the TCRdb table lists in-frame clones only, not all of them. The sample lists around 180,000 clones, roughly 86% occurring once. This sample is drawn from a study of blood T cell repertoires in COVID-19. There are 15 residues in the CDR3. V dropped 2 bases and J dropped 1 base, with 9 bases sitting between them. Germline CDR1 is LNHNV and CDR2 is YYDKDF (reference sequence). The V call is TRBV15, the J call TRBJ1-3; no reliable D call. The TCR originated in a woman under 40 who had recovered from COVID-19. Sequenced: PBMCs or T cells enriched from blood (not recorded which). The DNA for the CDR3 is TGTGCCACCAGCAGATTCCGGGAATCTGGAAACACCATATATTTT. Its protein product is CATSRFRESGNTIYF.